The next 21 T cell receptor beta chains were all read from a single sample in a study of shared clonotypes between healthy human individuals. Profiling relied on immunoSEQ multiplex PCR, and the TCRdb table lists in-frame clones only, not all of them. The table has hundreds of thousands of clones, approximately 79% seen once; the top ten hold over 1.5%. The sequenced material came from memory CD4+ T cells sorted from blood. Subset: CD45RA-negative fraction. These receptors were taken from a woman younger than 45 in good health.

The V call is TRBV30, the J call TRBJ1-2; no definite D call. CDR3 length: 13 residues. The ends were cut back, 5 bases at V and 2 bases at J, with 12 bases in the middle. Germline V gene data show CDR1 as GTSNPN and CDR2 as SVGIG (reference sequence). CDR3 bases: TGTGCCTGGGGACGCGGGATAAACTATGGCTACACCTTC. Amino acids: CAWGRGINYGYTF. Complete variable domain (other parts from reference TRBV30 and TRBJ1-2): SQTIHQWPATLVQPVGSPLSLECTVEGTSNPNLYWYRQAAGRGLQLLFYSVGIGQISSEVPQNLSASRPQDRQFILSSKKLLLSDSGFYLCAWGRGINYGYTFGSGTRLTVV.

The chain carries TRBV5-1 and TRBJ1-1, with D hard to call. This CDR3 contains 14 residues. V lost 3 bases and J 5 bases, leaving 14 bases between the germline ends. The V gene's germline CDR1 is SGHRS and CDR2 YFSETQ. CDR3 DNA sequence: TGCGCCAGCAGCTCAAAATTCACCGAGACTGAAGCTTTCTTT. Amino acid sequence: CASSSKFTETEAFF.

This clone was seen more than once but under ten times. V and J are TRBV6-1 and TRBJ2-3, with TRBD2 matching 11 bases. V lost 2 bases and J lost 4; bases outside the gene matches: 2. Per germline, CDR1 MNHNS and CDR2 SASEGT. The CDR3 is 15 residues long. The CDR3 protein is CASSETSGRADTQYF. For the CDR3, the DNA is TGTGCCAGCAGTGAAACTAGCGGGAGAGCAGATACGCAGTATTTT.

The gene calls are TRBV19 and TRBJ2-7; tentatively, D is TRBD2 (6 bases). CDR3 size: 14 residues. CDR1 LNHDA and CDR2 SQIVND come from the germline V gene (reference sequence). Trimming shortened V by 5 bases and J by 3 bases, and 14 bases separated the two germline ends. The CDR3 protein is CASSSGGLFYEQYF. CDR3 bases: TGTGCCAGTAGTTCCGGGGGTCTCTTCTACGAGCAGTACTTC.

This clone was seen a handful of times. The chain links TRBV27 to TRBJ1-2; no firm D call. The CDR3 consists of 14 residues. The V end lost 4 bases, the J end lost 5 bases, and 14 bases lay between the germline ends. CDR1 and CDR2 (germline): MNHEY, SMNVEV (reference sequence). This CDR3 reads CASSSSHTTYGYTF. The CDR3 DNA sequence: TGTGCCAGCAGTTCCTCCCACACTACGTATGGCTACACCTTC.

This clone has only a few counts. CDR3 nucleotide sequence: TGTGCCAGCAGCTTAGACAGGTATGAGCAGTTCTTC. Protein product: CASSLDRYEQFF. The genes are TRBV7-9 and TRBJ2-1; tentatively, D is TRBD1 (5 bases). The CDR3 extends over 12 amino acids. The V gene's germline CDR1 is SEHNR and CDR2 FQNEAQ (reference sequence). Trimming shortened V by 1 base and J by 8 bases, and 6 bases separated the two germline ends.

The chain links TRBV5-1 to TRBJ2-5; weak D call: TRBD2 (6 bases). CDR1 is SGHRS and CDR2 is YFSETQ in the germline V gene. This CDR3 is 17 amino acids long. The V gene lost 5 bases and the J gene lost 5 bases, with 25 bases spanning the gap. The CDR3 sequence is CASSYFSGSSPGETQYF. The DNA of the CDR3 is TGCGCCAGCAGTTACTTTTCCGGGAGCTCTCCGGGGGAGACCCAGTACTTC.

This clone was seen ten or more times. This chain connects TRBV6-6 to TRBJ1-5, with D unresolved. From germline, CDR1 is MNHNY and CDR2 SVGAGI (reference sequence). Trimming pared 6 bases from V and 4 bases from J, leaving 13 bases between. The length of the CDR3 is 14 residues. The CDR3 is CASSPGRVNQPQHF. The CDR3 DNA is TGTGCCAGCAGCCCCGGACGGGTTAATCAGCCCCAGCATTTT.

This chain links TRBV2 with TRBJ2-7; 10 bases line up with TRBD1. The trim removed 4 bases at V and 4 bases at J, leaving 4 bases unmatched. The CDR3 has 14 residues. CDR1 is SNHLY and CDR2 is FYNNEI in the germline V gene. CDR3 sequence: CASSGQGAEYEQYF. In DNA, the CDR3 is TGTGCCAGCAGTGGACAGGGGGCTGAGTACGAGCAGTACTTC.

To note about this clone: The sample carries other DNA sequences with the same CDR3. The chain uses TRBV18 and TRBJ2-7; possibly TRBD1 for D (5 bases). CDR1 and CDR2 from the germline V gene are KGHSH and LQKENI. V was clipped by 0 bases and J by 0 bases, with 9 bases between them. The CDR3 runs 15 residues. CDR3 amino acids: CASSPPGRGSYEQYF. The DNA for the CDR3 is TGTGCCAGCTCACCACCGGGAAGGGGCTCCTACGAGCAGTACTTC.

This clone was seen repeatedly, ten times or more. This chain joins TRBV5-6 and TRBJ2-6; TRBD2 is a possible D gene (6 bases). This CDR3 has 16 amino acids. Germline V lookup: CDR1 SGHDT, CDR2 YYEEEE. The germline V and J ends were trimmed by 6 bases and 0 bases, with 13 bases remaining between them. The CDR3 DNA reads TGTGCCAGCAACCGATGGGACTTCTCTGGGGCCAACGTCCTGACTTTC. Its protein is CASNRWDFSGANVLTF.

This clone was observed at least ten times. In the same sample, other DNA sequences code for this CDR3. The rearrangement links TRBV30 to TRBJ1-1; D not certain. The V end was cut by 0 bases, the J end by 0 bases, with 5 bases between. The CDR3 consists of 13 residues. Germline values: CDR1 GTSNPN, CDR2 SVGIG (reference sequence). CDR3 sequence (DNA): TGTGCCTGGAGTGTAGATGTGAACACTGAAGCTTTCTTT. This codes for CAWSVDVNTEAFF.

The chain couples TRBV28 to TRBJ2-5, with D possibly matching TRBD1 (6 bases). The CDR3 is 13 amino acids. Deletions cut 5 bases from V and 7 bases from J, with 14 bases between. Germline V gene sequence: CDR1 MDHEN, CDR2 SYDVKM. This CDR3 reads CASSKDSPGTQYF. In DNA form, the CDR3 reads TGTGCCAGCAGTAAGGACAGCCCGGGGACCCAGTACTTC. Supplemented by reference TRBV28 and TRBJ2-5, the full variable domain reads DVKVTQSSRYLVKRTGEKVFLECVQDMDHENMFWYRQDPGLGLRLIYFSYDVKMKEKGDIPEGYSVSREKKERFSLILESASTNQTSMYLCASSKDSPGTQYFGPGTRLLVL.

The chain carries TRBV5-4 and TRBJ1-2; D is ambiguous. Trimming pared 3 bases from V and 2 bases from J, leaving 8 bases between. Germline V gene sequence: CDR1 SGHNT, CDR2 YYREEE (reference sequence). The CDR3 has 13 amino acids. The CDR3 region is CASSSYDNYGYTF. For the CDR3, the DNA is TGTGCCAGCAGCTCCTACGACAACTATGGCTACACCTTC. Supplemented by reference TRBV5-4 and TRBJ1-2, the full variable domain reads ETGVTQSPTHLIKTRGQQVTLRCSSQSGHNTVSWYQQALGQGPQFIFQYYREEENGRGNFPPRFSGLQFPNYSSELNVNALELDDSALYLCASSSYDNYGYTFGSGTRLTVV.

J is TRBJ2-1 and V is TRBV7-9; TRBD2 is a possible D gene (6 bases). Germline V gene data show CDR1 as SEHNR and CDR2 as FQNEAQ (reference sequence). This CDR3 is 14 amino acids long. Trimming pared 4 bases from V and 2 bases from J, leaving 9 bases between. CDR3 sequence (DNA): TGTGCCAGCAGCTCGGGACTGGCCTACAATGAGCAGTTCTTC. This gives the protein CASSSGLAYNEQFF.

The chain employs TRBV12-5 and TRBJ2-1, with 7 bases identical to TRBD2. Germline V lookup: CDR1 LGHNT, CDR2 FRNRAP. The trim removed 4 bases at V and 3 bases at J, leaving 6 bases unmatched. This CDR3 contains 15 residues. CDR3 nucleotide sequence: TGTGCTAGTGGTTCCGGGACTAACGGCTACAATGAGCAGTTCTTC. Translated: CASGSGTNGYNEQFF. Supplemented by reference TRBV12-5 and TRBJ2-1, the full variable domain reads DARVTQTPRHKVTEMGQEVTMRCQPILGHNTVFWYRQTMMQGLELLAYFRNRAPLDDSGMPKDRFSAEMPDATLATLKIQPSEPRDSAVYFCASGSGTNGYNEQFFGPGTRLTVL.

In its sample, this clone was seen a few times. The junction and the germline gene differ at one end; a read error may be behind it. V gene TRBV2 combines with J gene TRBJ2-7, with D unclear. This CDR3 comprises 12 residues. Germline loops: CDR1 SNHLY, CDR2 FYNNEI. CDR3 nucleotides: TGTGCCAGCAGTGAAGATGGACCAGGAATACGCTTC. Its translation: CASSEDGPGIRF.

The V and J genes are TRBV7-2 and TRBJ2-3, with TRBD2 as a possible D gene (6 bases). CDR3 length: 15 amino acids. CDR1 is SGHTA, CDR2 FQGNSA, per germline. Between the trimmed V and J ends, which lost 4 bases and 0 bases, there was a span of 11 bases. CDR3 protein: CASSSGLSSTDTQYF. The CDR3 nucleotides are TGTGCCAGCAGCTCGGGACTCTCTAGCACAGATACGCAGTATTTT. Full variable domain (remainder filled in from reference TRBV7-2 and TRBJ2-3): GAGVSQSPSNKVTEKGKDVELRCDPISGHTALYWYRQSLGQGLEFLIYFQGNSAPDKSGLPSDRFSAERTGGSVSTLTIQRTQQEDSAVYLCASSSGLSSTDTQYFGPGTRLTVL.

V is TRBV4-1 and J is TRBJ1-3, with no clear D. CDR1 is MGHRA, CDR2 YSYEKL, per germline. V lost 0 bases, J lost 0 bases, and 6 bases lay in between. This CDR3 spans 15 amino acids. CDR3 in DNA: TGCGCCAGCAGCCAAGAGGAAAGCTCTGGAAACACCATATATTTT. It yields the protein CASSQEESSGNTIYF.

V gene TRBV2 combines with J gene TRBJ1-2, with D maybe TRBD1 (6 bases). The germline V gene has CDR1 SNHLY and CDR2 FYNNEI. V was pared by 7 bases and J by 4 bases, with 16 bases between. CDR3 length: 14 residues. The CDR3 sequence is CASTLRQEIYGYTF. The CDR3 DNA sequence: TGTGCCAGCACCCTCCGACAGGAGATCTATGGCTACACCTTC.

The chain employs TRBV11-3 and TRBJ2-3; no reliable D call. The CDR3 totals 12 residues. Trimming took 2 bases from V and 7 from J, leaving 7 bases between them. The germline gives CDR1 SGHNT, CDR2 YENEEA. This CDR3 reads CASSLNSNTQYF. CDR3 in DNA: TGTGCCAGCAGCTTAAATTCGAATACGCAGTATTTT.